This T cell receptor beta chain was captured in a study of beta chain features in type 1 diabetes. Overall study results and limits: Patients with Type 1 diabetes showed moderately but significantly shorter TCRB CDR3s in all four CD4+ subsets.

This clone was observed a few times. Its target is unknown. The authors reverse transcribed all of the isolated RNA, so sequencing captured expressed TCRB transcripts. The protocol was immunoSEQ multiplex PCR, while the TCRdb copy is restricted to in-frame clones and leaves out a portion. The sample records some 660,000 clones, about 14% being singletons. This clonotype originated in a man younger than 35 with type 1 diabetes. The material sequenced was naive CD4+ T cells from blood.

As DNA, the CDR3 is TGTGCCAGCAGCGAGAGGGGAGGGGGAGATACGCAGTATTTT. This encodes CASSERGGGDTQYF. The rearrangement links TRBV7-8 to TRBJ2-3, with D possibly matching TRBD2 (7 bases). Trimming took off 5 bases at V and 5 bases at J, with 14 bases between the two ends. CDR1 is SGHVS and CDR2 is FQNEAQ in the germline V gene. CDR3 length equals 14 residues.